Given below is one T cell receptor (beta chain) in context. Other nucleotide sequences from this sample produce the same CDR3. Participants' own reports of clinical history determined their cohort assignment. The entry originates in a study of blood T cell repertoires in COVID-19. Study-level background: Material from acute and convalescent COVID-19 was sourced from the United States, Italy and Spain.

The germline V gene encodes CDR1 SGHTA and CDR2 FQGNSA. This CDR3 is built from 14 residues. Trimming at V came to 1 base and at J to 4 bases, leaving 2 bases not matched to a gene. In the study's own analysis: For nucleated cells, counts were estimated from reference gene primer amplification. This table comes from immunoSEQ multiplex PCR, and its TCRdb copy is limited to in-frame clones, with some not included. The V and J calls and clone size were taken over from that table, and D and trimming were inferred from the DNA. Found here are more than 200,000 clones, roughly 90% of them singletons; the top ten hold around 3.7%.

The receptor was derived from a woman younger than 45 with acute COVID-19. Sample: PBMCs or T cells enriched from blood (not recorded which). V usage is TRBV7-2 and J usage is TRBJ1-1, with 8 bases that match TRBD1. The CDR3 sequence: CASSLGDRGTEAFF. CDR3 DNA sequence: TGTGCCAGCAGCTTAGGAGACAGGGGCACTGAAGCTTTCTTT.